The 25 T cell receptor beta chains below come from one sample, sequenced in a study of graft-versus-host responses after intestinal transplantation. Antigens for these TCRs are unknown. Generated by immunoSEQ multiplex PCR, the TCRdb table keeps only in-frame clones and is missing some. The data hold tens of thousands of clones, with roughly nine tenths observed a single time. Source: unstimulated CD4+ T cells sorted from spleen or lymph node cells, taken before intestinal transplant. These receptors were obtained from a human donor who received an intestinal transplant.

The chain couples TRBV7-2 to TRBJ1-1, with D perhaps matching TRBD1 (6 bases). This CDR3 is built from 14 residues. Per the germline V gene, CDR1 is SGHTA and CDR2 is FQGNSA. The V gene lost 5 bases and the J gene lost 2 bases, with 12 bases spanning the gap. For the CDR3, the DNA is TGTGCCAGCAGCCCAGGGACACTTAACACTGAAGCTTTCTTT. Translating gives CASSPGTLNTEAFF.

This clone was counted a single time. This sequence joins TRBV6-1 and TRBJ2-7; 14 positions match TRBD2. V shed 4 bases and J 4 bases; nucleotides not matched to a gene: 0. Germline values: CDR1 MNHNS, CDR2 SASEGT. CDR3 length equals 14 residues. The CDR3 DNA sequence: TGTGCCAGCAGTGGGACTAGCGGGGGGTACGAGCAGTACTTC. Translated: CASSGTSGGYEQYF.

The rearrangement uses TRBV28 and TRBJ2-7, with D perhaps TRBD1 (6 bases). V was trimmed by 0 bases and J by 5 bases, leaving 20 bases between them. The CDR3 is 17 amino acids. Germline assignment: CDR1 MDHEN and CDR2 SYDVKM. CDR3 bases: TGTGCCAGCAGTTTATGGGGGGCTAGGGATTCTACGGACGAGCAGTACTTC. This codes for CASSLWGARDSTDEQYF.

The chain joins TRBV30 to TRBJ1-2; 9 bases align to TRBD1. There are 14 residues in the CDR3. Germline V gene lookup returns CDR1 GTSNPN and CDR2 SVGIG (reference sequence). V gave up 3 bases and J gave up 4 bases; unmatched junction bases: 6. CDR3 protein: CAWSQDRGSYGYTF. The CDR3 bases are TGTGCCTGGAGCCAAGACAGGGGGTCCTATGGCTACACCTTC. The complete variable domain, with remaining parts taken from reference TRBV30 and TRBJ1-2, reads SQTIHQWPATLVQPVGSPLSLECTVEGTSNPNLYWYRQAAGRGLQLLFYSVGIGQISSEVPQNLSASRPQDRQFILSSKKLLLSDSGFYLCAWSQDRGSYGYTFGSGTRLTVV.

The chain has TRBV15 and TRBJ2-5; possible D gene TRBD1, 6 bases. The CDR3 length is 14 residues. The ends were cut back, 4 bases at V and 7 bases at J, with 16 bases in the middle. CDR1 is LNHNV and CDR2 is YYDKDF in the germline V gene (reference sequence). CDR3: CATSTPDRPRTQYF. The CDR3 DNA reads as TGTGCCACCAGCACCCCGGACAGACCAAGGACCCAGTACTTC. Variable domain in full (rest from reference TRBV15 and TRBJ2-5): DAMVIQNPRYQVTQFGKPVTLSCSQTLNHNVMYWYQQKSSQAPKLLFHYYDKDFNNEADTPDNFQSRRPNTSFCFLDIRSPGLGDTAMYLCATSTPDRPRTQYFGPGTRLLVL.

The chain recombines TRBV7-9 with TRBJ2-3; D perhaps matches TRBD1 (6 bases). The germline CDR1 and CDR2 sequences are SEHNR and FQNEAQ (reference sequence). There are 15 residues in the CDR3. Trimming took 4 bases from V and 1 from J, leaving 12 bases between them. The CDR3 protein is CASSSRGEGTDTQYF. For the CDR3, the DNA is TGTGCCAGCAGCTCCAGGGGAGAGGGCACAGATACGCAGTATTTT. Full variable domain (remainder filled in from reference TRBV7-9 and TRBJ2-3): DTGVSQNPRHKITKRGQNVTFRCDPISEHNRLYWYRQTLGQGPEFLTYFQNEAQLEKSRLLSDRFSAERPKGSFSTLEIQRTEQGDSAMYLCASSSRGEGTDTQYFGPGTRLTVL.

This chain uses TRBV19 with TRBJ2-7; perhaps TRBD2 as D (5 bases). CDR3 length: 15 residues. CDR1 LNHDA and CDR2 SQIVND come from the germline V gene (reference sequence). Between the trimmed V and J ends, which lost 5 bases and 1 base, there was a span of 15 bases. CDR3 sequence: CASSPVASSSYEQYF. DNA for the CDR3: TGTGCCAGTAGTCCCGTGGCTAGCTCGTCCTACGAGCAGTACTTC.

The chain combines TRBV18 with TRBJ1-3; 9 bases agree with TRBD1. CDR3 length equals 19 residues. Germline V gene sequence: CDR1 KGHSH, CDR2 LQKENI. With V trimmed by 5 bases and J by 0 bases, 14 bases remained unmatched. The CDR3 here is CASSTKAQGAIVSGNTIYF. The CDR3 nucleotides read TGTGCCAGCTCAACGAAGGCACAGGGGGCTATTGTCTCTGGAAACACCATATATTTT.

The chain uses TRBV7-9 and TRBJ2-4; TRBD2 aligns across 8 bases. The CDR3 sequence is 17 residues long. Looked up from germline, CDR1 is SEHNR and CDR2 is FQNEAQ (reference sequence). V lost 4 bases to trimming and J lost 3 bases; unmatched junction nucleotides: 11. This chain's CDR3 is CASSWGAGGVGKNIQYF. The CDR3 coding sequence is TGTGCCAGCAGCTGGGGGGCGGGGGGTGTTGGCAAAAACATTCAGTACTTC. The full variable domain, its missing parts supplied by reference TRBV7-9 and TRBJ2-4, is DTGVSQNPRHKITKRGQNVTFRCDPISEHNRLYWYRQTLGQGPEFLTYFQNEAQLEKSRLLSDRFSAERPKGSFSTLEIQRTEQGDSAMYLCASSWGAGGVGKNIQYFGAGTRLSVL.

V gene TRBV7-6 combines with J gene TRBJ2-2, with D tentatively TRBD1 (5 bases). The V end lost 7 bases, the J end lost 0 bases, and 12 bases lay between the germline ends. CDR3 length: 15 amino acids. Germline lookup yields CDR1 SGHVS and CDR2 FNYEAQ. The CDR3 nucleotides read TGTGCCAGCAAAATGCAGGGCGCGAACACCGGGGAGCTGTTTTTT. Protein product: CASKMQGANTGELFF.

V and J are TRBV19 and TRBJ1-5; TRBD1 might be the D (5 bases). CDR3 length: 16 residues. Germline CDR1 is LNHDA and CDR2 is SQIVND (reference sequence). Deletions cut 5 bases from V and 0 bases from J, with 14 bases between. The CDR3 coding sequence is TGTGCCAGTAGTCCAGGGATGGCGTATAGCAATCAGCCCCAGCATTTT. Amino acid sequence: CASSPGMAYSNQPQHF.

This clone has just a few counts. CDR3 DNA sequence: TGTGCCAGTAAGGGGGGACAGGGCTCGTATAGCAATCAGCCCCAGCATTTT. This sequence encodes CASKGGQGSYSNQPQHF. The chain recombines TRBV19 with TRBJ1-5, with TRBD1 matching 9 bases. Germline loops: CDR1 LNHDA, CDR2 SQIVND (reference sequence). The CDR3 runs 17 residues. V lost 7 bases, J lost 0 bases, and 10 bases stayed unmatched.

To note about this clone: This same CDR3 is encoded by further DNA sequences in the sample. The chain has TRBV7-2 and TRBJ2-1; 13 positions match TRBD2. Germline V gene data show CDR1 as SGHTA and CDR2 as FQGNSA. Germline trimming cut 1 base from V and 7 bases from J; bases unmatched to any gene: 4. The CDR3 is made up of 16 amino acids. CDR3 sequence reads: CASSLGTSGGLNEQFF. Written as DNA, the CDR3 is TGTGCCAGCAGCTTAGGGACTAGCGGGGGATTAAATGAGCAGTTCTTC.

This chain joins TRBV6-5 and TRBJ2-7, with 7 bases lining up with TRBD2. Per germline, CDR1 MNHEY and CDR2 SVGAGI. The CDR3 length is 13 residues. Trimming removed 6 bases from V and 1 base from J; junction bases left unmatched: 3. The CDR3 region is CASRRTRSYEQYF. In DNA, the CDR3 is TGTGCCAGCAGACGGACTAGATCCTACGAGCAGTACTTC.

The genes are TRBV6-4 and TRBJ2-1; 9 bases align to TRBD2. The CDR3 consists of 15 residues. V dropped 5 bases and J dropped 4; count of bases not matched to a gene: 6. Germline CDR1 and CDR2: MRHNA and SNTAGT. CDR3 sequence: CASSRAGGKYNEQFF. In DNA form, the CDR3 reads TGTGCCAGCAGTCGAGCGGGGGGTAAATACAATGAGCAGTTCTTC.

This chain connects TRBV7-8 to TRBJ1-2, with TRBD1 matching 8 bases. The CDR3 spans 15 residues. With V trimmed by 5 bases and J by 2 bases, 7 bases remained unmatched. Germline V gives CDR1 SGHVS, CDR2 FQNEAQ. In nucleotides, the CDR3 is TGTGCCAGCAGCCAATCCCGGGACAGGAACTATGGCTACACCTTC. Translated, it gives CASSQSRDRNYGYTF.

The rearrangement uses TRBV5-5 and TRBJ1-1; 9 bases map to TRBD1. The CDR3 has 15 residues. J lost 5 bases, V lost 4 bases, and 9 bases had no gene match. Germline-derived CDR1 and CDR2 are SGHKS and YYEKEE (reference sequence). CDR3 region: CASSGSGTGRTEAFF. The DNA of the CDR3 is TGTGCCAGCAGCGGGTCCGGGACAGGGCGAACTGAAGCTTTCTTT.

The rearrangement links TRBV25-1 to TRBJ1-2, with 7 bases aligning to TRBD1. The CDR3 totals 16 residues. Germline lookup yields CDR1 MGHDK and CDR2 SYGVNS. V was clipped by 6 bases and J by 6 bases; unmatched bases: 16. The CDR3 nucleotides are TGTGCCAGCAGCGGCGGCGGGCCCGACAGGGCGCATGGCTACACCTTC. Residues: CASSGGGPDRAHGYTF.

This sequence joins TRBV4-1 and TRBJ2-5; TRBD2 matches at 15 bases. Trimming cost V 5 bases and J 5 bases; bases outside gene matches: 12. CDR1 and CDR2 from the germline V gene are MGHRA and YSYEKL. The CDR3 is 18 amino acids. The CDR3, as DNA: TGCGCCAGCAGCATCCCTCAGGGACTAGCGGGGGGCGGGGAGACCCAGTACTTC. This codes for CASSIPQGLAGGGETQYF.

The chain is built from TRBV4-3 and TRBJ2-3; 9 bases are a match to TRBD2. Trimming cost V 4 bases and J 0 bases; bases outside gene matches: 5. CDR1 and CDR2 from the germline V gene are LGHNA and YSLEER. This CDR3 is 16 amino acids long. CDR3 nucleotides: TGCGCCAGCAGCCTCCTGACTAGCGGAAGCACAGATACGCAGTATTTT. Its translation: CASSLLTSGSTDTQYF.

CDR3 amino acids: CASSDRVLGGYTF. The CDR3 nucleotides read TGTGCCAGCAGTGACAGGGTCTTGGGGGGCTACACCTTC. The rearrangement joins TRBV25-1 to TRBJ1-2, with a tentative D call TRBD1 (5 bases). The CDR3 spans 13 residues. The V end lost 3 bases, the J end lost 8 bases, and 13 bases lay between the germline ends. Looked up from germline, CDR1 is MGHDK and CDR2 is SYGVNS.

The chain employs TRBV27 and TRBJ2-5, with a tentative D call TRBD1 (7 bases). The CDR3 runs 14 residues. Trimming removed 6 bases from V and 3 bases from J, with 14 bases in between. The germline V gene encodes CDR1 MNHEY and CDR2 SMNVEV (reference sequence). CDR3 sequence: CASRKEGAKETQYF. Here the CDR3 DNA reads TGTGCCAGCAGAAAGGAGGGGGCGAAAGAGACCCAGTACTTC.

The chain has TRBV4-3 and TRBJ1-4; TRBD1 agrees at 9 bases. CDR3 length equals 17 residues. Germline V gives CDR1 LGHNA, CDR2 YSLEER. The V segment lost 2 bases and the J segment 8 bases; nucleotides outside the gene matches: 12. In nucleotides, the CDR3 is TGCGCCAGCAGCCAATGGGGGACAGGGAATATACTGGAAAAACTGTTTTTT. The encoded protein is CASSQWGTGNILEKLFF.

CDR3 loop: CAWKPVGIMNTEAFF. In DNA, the CDR3 is TGTGCCTGGAAGCCAGTCGGGATCATGAACACTGAAGCTTTCTTT. This chain joins TRBV30 and TRBJ1-1; D remains unclear. Germline V lookup: CDR1 GTSNPN, CDR2 SVGIG (reference sequence). The V gene lost 4 bases and the J gene lost 0 bases, with 15 bases spanning the gap. The CDR3 sequence is 15 residues long.

This clone was recorded only once. Written as DNA, the CDR3 is TGTGCCAGCAGGGTGGGTAGGGGCGCTCAGCCCCAGCATTTT. Amino acid sequence: CASRVGRGAQPQHF. V gene TRBV2 combines with J gene TRBJ1-5; D is possibly TRBD1 (5 bases). Trimming shortened V by 6 bases and J by 6 bases, and 15 bases separated the two germline ends. Germline V gene data show CDR1 as SNHLY and CDR2 as FYNNEI. The CDR3 has 14 residues. The full variable domain, in which reference TRBV2 and TRBJ1-5 provide the parts outside the CDR3, is EPEVTQTPSHQVTQMGQEVILRCVPISNHLYFYWYRQILGQKVEFLVSFYNNEISEKSEIFDDQFSVERPDGSNFTLKIRSTKLEDSAMYFCASRVGRGAQPQHFGDGTRLSIL.